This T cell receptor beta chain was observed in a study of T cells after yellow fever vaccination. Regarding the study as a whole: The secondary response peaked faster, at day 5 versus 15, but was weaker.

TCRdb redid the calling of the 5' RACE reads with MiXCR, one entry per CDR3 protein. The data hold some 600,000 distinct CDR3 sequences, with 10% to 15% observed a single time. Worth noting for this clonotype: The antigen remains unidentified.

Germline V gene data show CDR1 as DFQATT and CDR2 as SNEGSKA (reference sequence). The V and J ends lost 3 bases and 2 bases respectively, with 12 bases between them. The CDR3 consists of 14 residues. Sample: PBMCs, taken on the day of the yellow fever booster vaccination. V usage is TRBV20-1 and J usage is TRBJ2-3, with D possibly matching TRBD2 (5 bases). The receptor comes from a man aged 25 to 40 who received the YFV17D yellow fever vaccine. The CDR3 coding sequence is TGCAGTGCTAGCTCCCTAGCCGTCACAGATACGCAGTATTTT. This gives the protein CSASSLAVTDTQYF.